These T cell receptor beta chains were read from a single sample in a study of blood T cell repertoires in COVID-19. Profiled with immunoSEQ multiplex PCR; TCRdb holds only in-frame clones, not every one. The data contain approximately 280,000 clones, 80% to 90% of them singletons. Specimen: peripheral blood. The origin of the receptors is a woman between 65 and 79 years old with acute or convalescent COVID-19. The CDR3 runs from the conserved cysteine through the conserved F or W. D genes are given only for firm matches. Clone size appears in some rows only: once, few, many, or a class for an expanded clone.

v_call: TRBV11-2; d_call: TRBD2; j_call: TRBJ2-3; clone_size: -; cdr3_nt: TGTGCCAGCAGCTGGACTAGCGGGAGTGGTACGCAGTATTTT; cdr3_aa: CASSWTSGSGTQYF
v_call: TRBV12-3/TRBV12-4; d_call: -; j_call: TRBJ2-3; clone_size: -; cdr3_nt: TGTGCCAGCGGGGAGCCGGCGGATACGCAGTATTTT; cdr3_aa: CASGEPADTQYF
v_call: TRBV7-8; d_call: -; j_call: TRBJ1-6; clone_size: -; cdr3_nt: TGTGCCAGCAGCCGGGGTCCTAATTCACCCCTCCACTTT; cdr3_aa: CASSRGPNSPLHF
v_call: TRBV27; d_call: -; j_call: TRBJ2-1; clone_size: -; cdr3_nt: TGTGCCAGCAGGCAGTCCAATGAGCAGTTCTTC; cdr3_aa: CASRQSNEQFF
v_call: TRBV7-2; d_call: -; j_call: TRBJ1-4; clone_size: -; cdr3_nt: TGTGCCAGCAGCTTATTCGCGGCGGACATTAATGAAAAACTGTTTTTT; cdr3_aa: CASSLFAADINEKLFF
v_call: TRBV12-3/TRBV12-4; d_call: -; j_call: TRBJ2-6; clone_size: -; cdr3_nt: TGTGCCAGCAGTTCCTATGAAGTCCTGACTTTC; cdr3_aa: CASSSYEVLTF
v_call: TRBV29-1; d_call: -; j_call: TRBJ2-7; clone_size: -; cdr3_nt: TGCAGCGCATCAGGGATTTCCTACGAGCAGTACTTC; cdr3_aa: CSASGISYEQYF
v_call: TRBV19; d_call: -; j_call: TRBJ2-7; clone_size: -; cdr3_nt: TGTGCCAGTAGTATAGACTACAGGGTACGTACCTACGAGCAGTACTTC; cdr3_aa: CASSIDYRVRTYEQYF
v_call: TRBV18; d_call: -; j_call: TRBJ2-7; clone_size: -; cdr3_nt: TGTGCCAGCTCACTTCTTAGCCCTACAGGGACCGGTACGAAAGAGCAGTACTTC; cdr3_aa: CASSLLSPTGTGTKEQYF
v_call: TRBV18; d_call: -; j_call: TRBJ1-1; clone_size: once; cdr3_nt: TGTGCCAGCTCGCAGGACATCGACACTGAAGCTTTCTTT; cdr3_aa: CASSQDIDTEAFF
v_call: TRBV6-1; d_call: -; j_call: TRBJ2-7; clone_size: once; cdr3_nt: TGTGCCAGCAGTGAAAACACCTACGAGCAGTACTTC; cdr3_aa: CASSENTYEQYF
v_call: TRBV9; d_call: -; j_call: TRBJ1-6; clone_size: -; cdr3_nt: TGTGCCAGCAGCGTAGGGGGGGGAGGTGATTCACCCCTCCACTTT; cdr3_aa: CASSVGGGGDSPLHF
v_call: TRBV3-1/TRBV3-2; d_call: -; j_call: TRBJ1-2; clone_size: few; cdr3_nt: TGTGCCAGCAGTTTCACATTTTATTATGGCTACACCTTC; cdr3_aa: CASSFTFYYGYTF
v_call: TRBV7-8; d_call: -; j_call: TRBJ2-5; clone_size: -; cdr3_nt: TGTGCCAGCAGCCCGAGGACCCGGGGGGAGACCCAGTACTTC; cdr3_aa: CASSPRTRGETQYF
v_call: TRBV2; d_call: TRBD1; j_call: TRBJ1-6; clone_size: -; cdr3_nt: TGTGCCAGCAGGGGACAGTATTCACCCCTCCACTTT; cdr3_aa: CASRGQYSPLHF
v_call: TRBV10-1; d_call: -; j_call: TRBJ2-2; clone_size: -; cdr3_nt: TGCGCCAGTCACCAGGGGACCGGGGAGCTGTTTTTT; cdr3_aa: CASHQGTGELFF
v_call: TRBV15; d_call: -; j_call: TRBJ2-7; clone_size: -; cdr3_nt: TGTGCCACCAGCAGCCCCCGTAGCCCGAACCTATTGGGGCAGTACTTC; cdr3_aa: CATSSPRSPNLLGQYF
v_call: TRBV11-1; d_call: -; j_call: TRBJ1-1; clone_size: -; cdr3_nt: TGTGCCAGCAGCGGTACAGGCCGAGGCGGGGCTGAAGCTTTCTTT; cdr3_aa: CASSGTGRGGAEAFF
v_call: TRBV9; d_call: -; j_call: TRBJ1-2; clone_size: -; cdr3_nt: TGTGCCAGCAGCGCCGACAGTTACTATGGCTACACCTTC; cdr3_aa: CASSADSYYGYTF
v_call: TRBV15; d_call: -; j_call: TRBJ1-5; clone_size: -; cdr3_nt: TGTGCCACCAGCATGACCGGGAGGCAGCCCCAGCATTTT; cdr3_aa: CATSMTGRQPQHF
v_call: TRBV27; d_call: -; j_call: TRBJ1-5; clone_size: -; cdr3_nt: TGTGCCAGCAGTTTATCAATCCGCGCGCCCCAGCATTTT; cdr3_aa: CASSLSIRAPQHF
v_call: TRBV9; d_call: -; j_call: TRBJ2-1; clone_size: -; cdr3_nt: TGTGCCAGCAGCGTAGCGGGGAGCAACAATGAGCAGTTCTTC; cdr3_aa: CASSVAGSNNEQFF
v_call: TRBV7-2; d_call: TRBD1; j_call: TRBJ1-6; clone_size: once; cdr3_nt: TGTGCCAGCACCTCGGACAGGGTCATTTATAATTCACCCCTCCACTTT; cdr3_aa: CASTSDRVIYNSPLHF
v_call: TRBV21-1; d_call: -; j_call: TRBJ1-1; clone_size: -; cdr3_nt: TGTGCCAGCAGCAGCCGGGGACAGGGCGGGACTGAAGCTTTCTTT; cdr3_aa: CASSSRGQGGTEAFF
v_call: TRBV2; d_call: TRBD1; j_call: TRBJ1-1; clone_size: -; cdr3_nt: TGTGCCAGCAGTGAAAAGGTGACAGGGGTTGAAGCTTTCTTT; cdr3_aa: CASSEKVTGVEAFF
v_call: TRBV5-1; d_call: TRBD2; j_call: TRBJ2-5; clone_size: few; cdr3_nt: TGCGCCAGCCAGCGGGGGATACAAGAGACCCAGTACTTC; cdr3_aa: CASQRGIQETQYF